These 11 T cell receptor beta chains originate from one sample sequenced in a study of cytotoxic CD8 clonotypes in ibrutinib-treated CLL. Profiling relied on immunoSEQ multiplex PCR, and the TCRdb table lists in-frame clones only, not all of them. The sample lists approximately 35,000 clones, over 70% occurring once. The sequences come from PBMCs, collected at disease progression, from a patient treated with ibrutinib. The receptors come from a human donor with chronic lymphocytic leukemia.

This clone showed up just a few times. This sequence joins TRBV5-4 and TRBJ1-6, with TRBD1 identical over 8 bases. The germline V gene has CDR1 SGHNT and CDR2 YYREEE (reference sequence). The CDR3 runs to 14 residues. The V gene end was trimmed by 4 bases and the J gene end by 10 bases; junction bases not matched to a gene: 7. The CDR3 region is CASSPRTGISPLHF. DNA for the CDR3: TGTGCCAGCAGCCCAAGGACAGGGATCTCACCCCTCCACTTT. Drawing the rest from reference TRBV5-4 and TRBJ1-6, the complete variable domain is ETGVTQSPTHLIKTRGQQVTLRCSSQSGHNTVSWYQQALGQGPQFIFQYYREEENGRGNFPPRFSGLQFPNYSSELNVNALELDDSALYLCASSPRTGISPLHFGNGTRLTVT.

This chain connects TRBV19 to TRBJ1-1; D unclear. The CDR3 sequence is 12 residues long. The V gene's germline CDR1 is LNHDA and CDR2 SQIVND (reference sequence). V was shortened by 2 bases and J by 10 bases, with 11 bases between the two germline ends. CDR3 sequence (DNA): TGTGCCAGTAGTATAATGGGAAATCGAGCTTTCTTT. Translating it yields CASSIMGNRAFF.

This clone was detected only a few times. The CDR3 protein is CASSELAGNGYTF. Here the CDR3 DNA reads TGTGCCAGCAGTGAATTAGCAGGGAATGGCTACACCTTC. The chain recombines TRBV6-1 with TRBJ1-2; tentative D call: TRBD1 (5 bases). The germline V and J ends were trimmed by 2 bases and 6 bases, with 10 bases remaining between them. This CDR3 has 13 residues. Germline-derived CDR1 and CDR2 are MNHNS and SASEGT.

In the case of this clone: This sample also contains other DNA sequences that code for the same CDR3. The chain combines TRBV7-9 with TRBJ2-3; D might be TRBD1 or TRBD2, each matching 5 bases. Germline-derived CDR1 and CDR2 are SEHNR and FQNEAQ (reference sequence). V gave up 1 base and J gave up 2 bases, with 7 bases separating them. This CDR3 is built from 14 residues. In nucleotides, the CDR3 is TGTGCCAGCAGCTTAGGGGGGATCACAGATACGCAGTATTTT. It is translated as CASSLGGITDTQYF.

The chain is built from TRBV6-5 and TRBJ1-1; TRBD1 matches 7 bases. The CDR3 sequence is 12 residues long. Unmatched junction bases numbered 5, after V lost 5 bases and J lost 8 bases. In germline, CDR1 is MNHEY, CDR2 SVGAGI. CDR3 nucleotides: TGTGCCAGCAGTGAGACAGGGACCGAAGCTTTCTTT. This gives the protein CASSETGTEAFF.

By frequency in the sample, this clone is medium-sized. The chain carries TRBV19 and TRBJ1-1; D possibly corresponds to TRBD1 (6 bases). The CDR3 loop spans 15 amino acids. CDR1 is LNHDA and CDR2 is SQIVND in the germline V gene (reference sequence). The V gene lost 6 bases and the J gene lost 3 bases, with 17 bases spanning the gap. The CDR3 region has the DNA TGTGCCAGTAGGCACCGGGGGCGAGGGGACACTGAAGCTTTCTTT. Translating gives CASRHRGRGDTEAFF.

This clone was seen once. The V gene is TRBV7-2, the J gene TRBJ2-3; 9 nucleotides line up with TRBD2. Germline V gene lookup returns CDR1 SGHTA and CDR2 FQGNSA. Trimming took 0 bases from V and 5 from J; bases not matched to a gene: 0. The CDR3 is 14 residues long. The CDR3 protein is CASSLAAGGDTQYF. In DNA form, the CDR3 reads TGTGCCAGCAGCTTAGCAGCGGGGGGAGATACGCAGTATTTT.

Here the CDR3 DNA reads TGTGCCAGCGGCGCCCCGACGGGGATCAATCAGCCCCAGCATTTT. Residues: CASGAPTGINQPQHF. The chain uses TRBV6-6 and TRBJ1-5; D unclear. This CDR3 is built from 15 residues. Trimming took 8 bases from V and 3 from J, leaving 17 bases between them. Germline CDR1 and CDR2: MNHNY and SVGAGI (reference sequence).

The chain links TRBV7-9 to TRBJ1-1; D unresolved. Deletions cut 1 base from V and 1 base from J, with 7 bases between. Germline CDR1 is SEHNR and CDR2 is FQNEAQ (reference sequence). The length of the CDR3 is 14 residues. CDR3 amino acids: CASSLVGGNTEAFF. DNA for the CDR3: TGTGCCAGCAGCTTAGTGGGAGGGAACACTGAAGCTTTCTTT.

The chain carries TRBV5-4 and TRBJ1-4, with D possibly being TRBD1 (5 bases). The CDR3 extends over 15 amino acids. The germline CDR1 and CDR2 sequences are SGHNT and YYREEE (reference sequence). Trimming removed 3 bases from V and 5 bases from J, with 14 bases in between. The DNA of the CDR3 is TGTGCCAGCAGCTCCCGGACACAAGGAAATGAAAAACTGTTTTTT. Residues: CASSSRTQGNEKLFF.

The rearrangement uses TRBV7-8 and TRBJ1-5; D not resolved. This CDR3 contains 13 residues. CDR1 is SGHVS and CDR2 is FQNEAQ in the germline V gene. Between the trimmed V and J ends, which lost 1 base and 3 bases, there was a span of 4 bases. CDR3 coding DNA: TGTGCCAGCAGCTTAGGAATCAATCAGCCCCAGCATTTT. Protein product: CASSLGINQPQHF.